The TCR beta chain described here comes from a study of blood T cells in healthy people across ages (dated by TCRdb to about 2015). At the level of the whole study: In model experiments, template switching captured about one uniquely barcoded TCR beta cDNA molecule for every two T cells. Age-related changes in TCR beta repertoire diversity were measured in the study by deep sequencing normalized with unique cDNA molecular identifiers. Four age groups were formed from the donors: young (average approximately 15 years), middle-aged (approximately 40), aged (roughly 58) and long-lived (around 80). To avoid experimental bias, donors of different ages were randomly spread across the sequencing lanes. For two donors (one aged 18 to 30 and one aged 80 or older), the study analyzed two additional independent replicas of 1 million unique cDNA reads from the same blood draw.

To prepare the library, 5' RACE was applied. The sequencing machine was an Illumina HiSeq 2500. A second roughly 7 to 11 cycle PCR used a sample-barcoded 5' primer and a J-beta primer mix. Each TCR beta cDNA molecule received a unique molecular identifier from a template-switch 5' adaptor carrying 12 random nucleotides. Each sample yielded at least 2.5 million CDR3-containing paired-end reads. First-strand cDNA synthesis was performed from all RNA using the Mint cDNA synthesis kit, with priming by a TRBC-specific oligonucleotide. Following uracil-DNA glycosylase treatment, all cDNA underwent a first 18-cycle PCR with the universal primers M1SS and BC2_uni_R. The original pipeline was this. Normalization of each sample was performed by random selection of 1 million high-quality reads, each carrying a distinct molecular identifier. Reads with shared molecular identifiers were discarded instead of being binned into consensus sequences. CDR3 identification, clonotype clustering and error correction used MiTCR with a Q25 quality threshold and the strictest error-elimination algorithm. Lower-bound total TCR beta diversity was estimated with a nonparametric unseen species model using Euler transformation. The public reads were reanalyzed by TCRdb: fastp trimming at Q25, MiXCR alignment, in-frame beta chains only. Rows are combined by CDR3 protein, so each entry shows the most common genes and DNA. What appears here as the V and J calls and clone size reflects TCRdb's work, not the paper's. Within this sample are under 750,000 distinct CDR3 sequences, with roughly 48% of them counted one time only. Under 30% of the sample is in the top ten clones.

This clonotype was recorded a few times. No cognate antigen has been identified for it. Base quality data are lacking; no much larger clone is found one base away. The junction shows trimming of 6 bases on V and 0 bases on J, plus 11 bases between the germline ends. Counted from cysteine to phenylalanine, this CDR3 has 13 amino acids. The CDR3 DNA has 39 bases and is translated from base 1. According to the germline V gene (reference sequence), CDR1 reads DFQATT and CDR2 reads SNEGSKA. Beyond this particular receptor, the publication reports: Estimates of total diversity based on one million sequenced T cells were regarded as lower bounds and as underestimates. Compared with the aged group, the long-lived group had more naive CD4+ T cells, fewer expanded clones and increased TCR diversity, suggesting age selection. There was a strong correlation between observed TCR beta diversity and the percentage of naive T cells measured by flow cytometry. Because donor CMV infection status was unknown, age-related changes in expanded clonotypes were potentially confounded. As age increased, observed TCR beta diversity per million T cells dropped in a roughly linear way, and a significant reduction was already evident by age 40. Because profiling used bulk unsorted PBMCs, naive and antigen-experienced compartments could not be compared conclusively.

Donors were a few dozen systemically healthy Caucasian individuals from Russia aged about 6 to 100 years. Approximately 11 milliliters of peripheral blood were drawn from each donor into EDTA-treated Vacutainer tubes. Ficoll-Paque density-gradient centrifugation was used to isolate PBMCs, with at least 6.5 million per sample. Total RNA was extracted from PBMCs with Trizol reagent, with at least 5 micrograms obtained per sample. For every donor, an aliquot of PBMCs went through flow cytometry to measure the percentages of naive CD45RAhigh/CD27high T cells. The rearranged chain carries TRBV20-1 and TRBJ1-2; no D gene call is confident. Sequencing was done on a sample of blood. The clonotype originates from a man older than 75 in good health. The DNA reads TGCAGTGCCCCAAAGCGAGCTAACTATGGCTACACCTTC. Translated, it reads CSAPKRANYGYTF.